This T cell receptor beta chain comes out of a study of CD8+CD57+ T cells in acquired aplastic anemia. On the study more broadly: Sorting CD4+ and CD8+ cells gave DNA averaging approximately 3 ug.

Patients included in sequencing had previously demonstrated CD8+CD57+ cell expansion by flow cytometry. Findings and limits, study-wide: Patients and controls were not found to differ significantly in CD8+ Simpson's diversity. Researchers report that some 31 CD8+ CDR3 sequences appeared in both patients and controls.

V was shortened by 8 bases and J by 0 bases, with 8 bases between the two germline ends. The CDR3 covers 13 residues. The germline gives CDR1 SEHNR, CDR2 FQNEAQ (reference sequence). It was genomic DNA that served as the template for profiling TCR beta VDJ and CDR3. TCRdb re-called the reads with MiXCR, one entry per CDR3 protein. Found here are hundreds of thousands of distinct CDR3 sequences, more than 45% of them singletons; the top ten hold 6.5% to 10%. Notes on this clonotype: Its antigen is undetermined.

This TCR was recovered from a human donor with aplastic anemia. V usage is TRBV7-9 and J usage is TRBJ2-1; D gene unclear. Sequencing was performed on sorted CD4+, CD8+, or CD8+CD57+ T cells (not recorded which) from PBMCs. CDR3 DNA sequence: TGTGCCAGCCTAGGTAGCTCCTACAATGAGCAGTTCTTC. Translation: CASLGSSYNEQFF.